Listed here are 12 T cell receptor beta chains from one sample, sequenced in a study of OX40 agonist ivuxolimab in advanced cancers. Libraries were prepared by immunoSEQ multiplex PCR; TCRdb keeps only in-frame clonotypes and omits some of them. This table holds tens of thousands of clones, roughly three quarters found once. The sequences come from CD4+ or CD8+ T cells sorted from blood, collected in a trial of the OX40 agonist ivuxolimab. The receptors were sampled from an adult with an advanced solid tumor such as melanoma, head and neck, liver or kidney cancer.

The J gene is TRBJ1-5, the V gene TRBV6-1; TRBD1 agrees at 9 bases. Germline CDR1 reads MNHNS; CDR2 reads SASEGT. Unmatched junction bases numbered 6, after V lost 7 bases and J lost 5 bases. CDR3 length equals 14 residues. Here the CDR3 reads CASNPGDRDQPQHF. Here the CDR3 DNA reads TGTGCCAGCAACCCCGGGGACAGGGATCAGCCCCAGCATTTT.

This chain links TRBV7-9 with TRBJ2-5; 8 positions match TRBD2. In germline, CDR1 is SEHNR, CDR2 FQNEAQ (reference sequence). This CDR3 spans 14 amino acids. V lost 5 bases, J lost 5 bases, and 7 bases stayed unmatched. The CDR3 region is CASSPGLAVETQYF. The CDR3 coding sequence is TGTGCCAGCAGCCCAGGACTAGCCGTTGAGACCCAGTACTTC.

The CDR3 is CSVAHQGGTEAFF. DNA of the CDR3: TGCAGCGTTGCTCACCAGGGGGGCACTGAAGCTTTCTTT. V is TRBV29-1 and J is TRBJ1-1; 7 bases agree with TRBD1. V was pared by 4 bases and J by 4 bases, with 6 bases of the junction left unmatched. The CDR3 covers 13 residues. CDR1 is SQVTM, CDR2 ANQGSEA, per germline.

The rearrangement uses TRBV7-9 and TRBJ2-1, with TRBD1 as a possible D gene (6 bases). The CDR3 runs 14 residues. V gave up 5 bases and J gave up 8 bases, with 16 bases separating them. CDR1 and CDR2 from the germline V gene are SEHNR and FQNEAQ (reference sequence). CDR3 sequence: CASSPTRDIHEQFF. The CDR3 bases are TGTGCCAGCAGCCCAACCCGGGACATCCATGAGCAGTTCTTC.

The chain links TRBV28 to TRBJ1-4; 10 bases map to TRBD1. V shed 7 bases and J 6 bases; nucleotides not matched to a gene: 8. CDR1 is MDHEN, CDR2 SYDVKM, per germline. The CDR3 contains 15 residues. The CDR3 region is CASMGLTGGHEKLFF. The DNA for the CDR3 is TGTGCCAGCATGGGACTGACAGGGGGCCATGAAAAACTGTTTTTT.

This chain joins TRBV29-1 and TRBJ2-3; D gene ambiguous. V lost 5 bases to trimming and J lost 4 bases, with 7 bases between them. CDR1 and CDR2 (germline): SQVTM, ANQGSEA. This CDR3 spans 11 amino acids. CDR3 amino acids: CSVSLSDTQYF. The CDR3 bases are TGCAGCGTTAGCCTGTCAGATACGCAGTATTTT.

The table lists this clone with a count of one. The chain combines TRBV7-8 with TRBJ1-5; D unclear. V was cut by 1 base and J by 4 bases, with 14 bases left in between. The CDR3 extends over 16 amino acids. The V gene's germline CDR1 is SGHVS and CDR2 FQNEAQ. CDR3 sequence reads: CASSLGRKGKNQPQHF. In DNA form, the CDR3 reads TGTGCCAGCAGCTTAGGCCGGAAGGGTAAGAATCAGCCCCAGCATTTT.

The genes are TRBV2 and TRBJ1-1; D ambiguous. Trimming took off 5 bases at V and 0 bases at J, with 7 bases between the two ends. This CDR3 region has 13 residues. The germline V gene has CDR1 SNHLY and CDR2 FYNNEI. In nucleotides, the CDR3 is TGTGCCAGCAGTAAGATCATGAACACTGAAGCTTTCTTT. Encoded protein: CASSKIMNTEAFF.

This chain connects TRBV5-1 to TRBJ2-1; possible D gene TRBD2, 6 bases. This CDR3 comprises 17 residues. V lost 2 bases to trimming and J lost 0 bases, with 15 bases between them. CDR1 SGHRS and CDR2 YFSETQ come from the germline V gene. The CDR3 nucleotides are TGCGCCAGCAGCTTCATTAGCGGAGTACTCTCCTACAATGAGCAGTTCTTC. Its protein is CASSFISGVLSYNEQFF.

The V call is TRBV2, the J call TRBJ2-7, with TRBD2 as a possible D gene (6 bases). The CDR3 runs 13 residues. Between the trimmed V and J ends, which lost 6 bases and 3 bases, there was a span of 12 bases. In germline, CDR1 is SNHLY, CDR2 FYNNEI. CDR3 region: CASRGTRIYEQYF. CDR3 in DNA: TGTGCCAGCAGGGGGACTCGTATCTACGAGCAGTACTTC.

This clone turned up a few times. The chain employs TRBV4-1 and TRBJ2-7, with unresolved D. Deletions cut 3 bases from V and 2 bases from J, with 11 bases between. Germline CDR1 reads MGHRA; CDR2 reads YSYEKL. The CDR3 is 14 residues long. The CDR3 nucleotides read TGCGCCAGCAGCCAGAATAACAAAGCCTACGAGCAGTACTTC. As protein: CASSQNNKAYEQYF.

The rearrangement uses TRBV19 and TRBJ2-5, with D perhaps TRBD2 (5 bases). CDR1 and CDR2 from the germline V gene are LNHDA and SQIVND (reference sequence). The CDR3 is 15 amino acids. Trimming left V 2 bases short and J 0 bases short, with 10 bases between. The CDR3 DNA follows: TGTGCCAGTAGTATAAGGAGGTCGTACCAAGAGACCCAGTACTTC. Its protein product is CASSIRRSYQETQYF.